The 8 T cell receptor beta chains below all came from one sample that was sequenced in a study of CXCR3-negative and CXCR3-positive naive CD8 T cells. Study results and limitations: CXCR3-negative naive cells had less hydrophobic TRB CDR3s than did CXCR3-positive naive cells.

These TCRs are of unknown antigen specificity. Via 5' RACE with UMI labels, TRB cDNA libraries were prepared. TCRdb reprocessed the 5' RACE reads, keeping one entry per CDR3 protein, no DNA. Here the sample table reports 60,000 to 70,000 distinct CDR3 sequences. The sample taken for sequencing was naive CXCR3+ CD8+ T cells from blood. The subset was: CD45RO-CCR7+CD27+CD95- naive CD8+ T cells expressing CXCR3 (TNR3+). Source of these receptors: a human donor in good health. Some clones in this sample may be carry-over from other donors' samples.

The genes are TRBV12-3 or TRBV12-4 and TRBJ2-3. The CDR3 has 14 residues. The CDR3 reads CASTPSLPLDTQYF.

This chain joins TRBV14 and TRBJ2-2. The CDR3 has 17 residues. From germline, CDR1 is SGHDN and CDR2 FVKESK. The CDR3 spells CASSQDPTSVSTGELFF.

This CDR3 reads CAWSDFLRGNYEQYF. The chain carries TRBV30 and TRBJ2-7; without DNA, the TCRdb call of TRBD1 cannot be checked. This CDR3 is built from 15 residues. From germline, CDR1 is GTSNPN and CDR2 SVGIG (reference sequence).

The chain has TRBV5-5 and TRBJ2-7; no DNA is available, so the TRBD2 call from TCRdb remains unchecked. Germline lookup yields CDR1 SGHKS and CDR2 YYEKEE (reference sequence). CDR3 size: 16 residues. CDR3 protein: CASSFTRGLSGYEQYF.

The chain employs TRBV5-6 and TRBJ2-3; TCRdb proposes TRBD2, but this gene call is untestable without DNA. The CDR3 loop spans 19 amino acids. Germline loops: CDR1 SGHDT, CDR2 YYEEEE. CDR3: CASSLIRLAGGPFGDTQYF.

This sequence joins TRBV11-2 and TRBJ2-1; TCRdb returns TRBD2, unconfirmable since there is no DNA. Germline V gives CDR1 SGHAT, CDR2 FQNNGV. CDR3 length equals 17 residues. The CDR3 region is CASSLVAGVPEGNEQFF.

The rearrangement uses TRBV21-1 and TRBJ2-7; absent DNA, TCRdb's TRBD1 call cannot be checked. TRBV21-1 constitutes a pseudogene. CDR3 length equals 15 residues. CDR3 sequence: CASSKAGVDIYEQYF.

CDR3 protein: CSADSGNTIYF. The chain has TRBV29-1 and TRBJ1-3. The CDR3 contains 11 residues. Germline V CDR1 and CDR2: SQVTM, ANQGSEA.